This T cell receptor beta chain was found in a study of T cell changes during pregnancy in multiple sclerosis. The V end lost 2 bases, the J end lost 1 base, and 9 bases lay between the germline ends. CDR1 and CDR2 from the germline V gene are SGHRS and YFSETQ. This CDR3 is 14 amino acids long. The repertoire was sequenced with immunoSEQ multiplex PCR; TCRdb's copy has only in-frame clones and lacks some. The sample has around 130,000 clones, 85% to 95% seen once. This receptor was identified in a female donor with multiple sclerosis, enrolled in a pregnancy study. J is TRBJ1-1 and V is TRBV5-1; no clear D gene. The sequenced sample was peripheral blood, obtained before pregnancy. The DNA of the CDR3 is TGCGCCAGCAGCTTCTCGGGGAGGAACACTGAAGCTTTCTTT. This encodes CASSFSGRNTEAFF.